This TCR beta chain was identified during a study of T cell responses to AZD1222 COVID-19 vaccine. Whole-study results and caveats: Repertoires in all cases were sampled only once the peak T cell response had passed.

Regarding this clone: The antigen remains undetermined.

Measured with immunoSEQ multiplex PCR; TCRdb has only the in-frame clones, and not every one. The sample holds about 78,000 clones, around 90% seen once. The specimen was peripheral blood, collected on day 0 of MenACWY control vaccination. This TCR was recovered from an adult in good health.

Here the CDR3 reads CASSTALAETQYF. In DNA, the CDR3 is TGTGCCAGCTCAACGGCCTTAGCAGAGACCCAGTACTTC. The chain combines TRBV18 with TRBJ2-5; unclear D gene. The length of the CDR3 is 13 residues. Looked up from germline, CDR1 is KGHSH and CDR2 is LQKENI. V shed 5 bases and J shed 4 bases, with 11 bases lying between them.